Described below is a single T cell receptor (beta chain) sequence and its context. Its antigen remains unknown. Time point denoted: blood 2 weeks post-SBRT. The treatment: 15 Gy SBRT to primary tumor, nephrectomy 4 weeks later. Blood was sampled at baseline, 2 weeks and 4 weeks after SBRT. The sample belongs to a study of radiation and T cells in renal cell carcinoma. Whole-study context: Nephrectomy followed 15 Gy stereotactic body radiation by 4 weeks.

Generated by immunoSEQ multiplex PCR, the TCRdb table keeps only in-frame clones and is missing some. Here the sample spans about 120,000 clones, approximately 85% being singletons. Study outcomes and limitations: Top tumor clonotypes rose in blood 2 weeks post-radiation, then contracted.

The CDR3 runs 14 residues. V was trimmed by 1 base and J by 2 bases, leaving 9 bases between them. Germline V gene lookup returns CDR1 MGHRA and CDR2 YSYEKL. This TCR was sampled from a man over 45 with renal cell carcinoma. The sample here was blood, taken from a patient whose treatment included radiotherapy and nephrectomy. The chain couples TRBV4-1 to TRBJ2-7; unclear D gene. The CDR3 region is CASSQVPGTYEQYF. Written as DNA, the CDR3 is TGCGCCAGCAGCCAAGTTCCAGGAACCTACGAGCAGTACTTC.